The present entry profiles one T cell receptor beta chain with its context. These data are taken from a study of cytomegalovirus exposure and HLA in healthy donors. 13 Jbeta primers and 60 Vbeta primers were used for the PCR. Some clones are missing from TCRdb's copy, which holds only in-frame ones; the method was immunoSEQ multiplex PCR. This repertoire shows some 200,000 clones, 60% to 85% found once; its top ten account for about 16%. Trimming shortened V by 0 bases and J by 7 bases, and 11 bases separated the two germline ends. There are 15 residues in the CDR3. Looked up from germline, CDR1 is SGHDT and CDR2 is YYEEEE.

The chain joins TRBV5-6 to TRBJ1-6; D is possibly TRBD1 (6 bases). The receptor's source is a man aged 40-49 years in good health and CMV-seronegative. The sample consisted of PBMCs. This chain's CDR3 is CASSLEQGPNSPLHF. In DNA, the CDR3 is TGTGCCAGCAGCTTGGAACAGGGCCCCAATTCACCCCTCCACTTT.